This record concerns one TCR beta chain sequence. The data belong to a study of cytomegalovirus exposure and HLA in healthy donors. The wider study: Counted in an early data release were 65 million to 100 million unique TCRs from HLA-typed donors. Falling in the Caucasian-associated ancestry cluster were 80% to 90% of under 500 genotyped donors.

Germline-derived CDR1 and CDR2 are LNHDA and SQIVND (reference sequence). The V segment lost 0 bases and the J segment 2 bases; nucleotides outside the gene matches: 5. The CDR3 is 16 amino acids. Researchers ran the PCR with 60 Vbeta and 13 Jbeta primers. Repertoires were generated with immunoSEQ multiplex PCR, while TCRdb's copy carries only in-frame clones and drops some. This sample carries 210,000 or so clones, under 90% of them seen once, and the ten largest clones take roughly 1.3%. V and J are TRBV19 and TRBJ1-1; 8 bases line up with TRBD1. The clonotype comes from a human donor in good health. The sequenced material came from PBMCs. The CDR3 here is CASSIDLGQGNTEAFF. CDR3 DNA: TGTGCCAGTAGTATAGATCTAGGACAGGGAAACACTGAAGCTTTCTTT.